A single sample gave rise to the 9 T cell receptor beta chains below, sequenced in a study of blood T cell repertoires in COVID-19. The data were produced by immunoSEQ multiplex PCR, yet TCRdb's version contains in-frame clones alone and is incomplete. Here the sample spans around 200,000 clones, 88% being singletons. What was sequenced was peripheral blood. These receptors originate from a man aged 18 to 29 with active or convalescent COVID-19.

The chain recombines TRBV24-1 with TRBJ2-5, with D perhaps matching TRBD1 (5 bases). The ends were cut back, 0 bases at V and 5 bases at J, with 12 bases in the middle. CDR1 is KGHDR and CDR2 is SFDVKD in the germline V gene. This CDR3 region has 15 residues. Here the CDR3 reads CATSDLAQGGETQYF. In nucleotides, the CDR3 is TGTGCCACCAGTGATTTGGCGCAGGGTGGCGAGACCCAGTACTTC.

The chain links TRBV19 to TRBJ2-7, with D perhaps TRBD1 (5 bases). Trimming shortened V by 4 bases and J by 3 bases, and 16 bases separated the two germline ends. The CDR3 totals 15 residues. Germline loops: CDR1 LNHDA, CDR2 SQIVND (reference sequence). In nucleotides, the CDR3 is TGTGCCAGTAGTACTGGGGCCAAAGTACTCTACGAGCAGTACTTC. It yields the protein CASSTGAKVLYEQYF.

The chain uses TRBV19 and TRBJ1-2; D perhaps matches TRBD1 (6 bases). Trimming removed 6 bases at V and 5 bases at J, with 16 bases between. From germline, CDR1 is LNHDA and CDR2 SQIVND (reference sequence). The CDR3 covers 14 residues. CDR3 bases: TGTGCCAGTAGCCTCACAGGGCCCCAATATGGCTACACCTTC. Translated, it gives CASSLTGPQYGYTF.

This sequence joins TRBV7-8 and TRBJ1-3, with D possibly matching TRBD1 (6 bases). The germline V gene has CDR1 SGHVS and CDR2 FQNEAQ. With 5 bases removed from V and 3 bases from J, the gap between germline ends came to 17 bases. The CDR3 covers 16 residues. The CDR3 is CASSPAPRGGGNTIYF. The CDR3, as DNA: TGTGCCAGCAGCCCAGCCCCCAGGGGCGGTGGAAACACCATATATTTT.

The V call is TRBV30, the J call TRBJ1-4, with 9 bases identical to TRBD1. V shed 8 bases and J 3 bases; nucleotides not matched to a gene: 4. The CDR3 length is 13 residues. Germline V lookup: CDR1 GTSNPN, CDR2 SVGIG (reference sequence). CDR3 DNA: TGTGCCCAACGGGACAGGGCTAATGAAAAACTGTTTTTT. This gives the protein CAQRDRANEKLFF.

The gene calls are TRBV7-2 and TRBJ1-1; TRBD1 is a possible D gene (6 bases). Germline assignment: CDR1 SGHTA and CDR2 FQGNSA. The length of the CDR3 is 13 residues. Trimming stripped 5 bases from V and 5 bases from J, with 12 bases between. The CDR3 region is CASSPGVKTEAFF. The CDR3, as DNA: TGTGCCAGCAGCCCAGGGGTCAAAACTGAAGCTTTCTTT.

This chain's CDR3 is CASTGTRVANYGYTF. The CDR3 DNA reads as TGTGCCAGTACTGGGACTCGGGTAGCTAACTATGGCTACACCTTC. The chain carries TRBV19 and TRBJ1-2, with D perhaps matching TRBD1 (5 bases). The CDR3 has 15 residues. Trimming pared 7 bases from V and 0 bases from J, leaving 15 bases between. Germline V gene lookup returns CDR1 LNHDA and CDR2 SQIVND (reference sequence). The full variable domain, its missing parts supplied by reference TRBV19 and TRBJ1-2, is DGGITQSPKYLFRKEGQNVTLSCEQNLNHDAMYWYRQDPGQGLRLIYYSQIVNDFQKGDIAEGYSVSREKKESFPLTVTSAQKNPTAFYLCASTGTRVANYGYTFGSGTRLTVV.

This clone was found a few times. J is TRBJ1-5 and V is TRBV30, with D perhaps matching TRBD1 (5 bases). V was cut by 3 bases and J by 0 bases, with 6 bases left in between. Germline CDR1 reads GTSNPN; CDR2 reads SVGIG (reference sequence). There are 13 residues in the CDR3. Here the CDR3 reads CAWSRASNQPQHF. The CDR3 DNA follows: TGTGCCTGGAGCAGGGCTAGCAATCAGCCCCAGCATTTT.

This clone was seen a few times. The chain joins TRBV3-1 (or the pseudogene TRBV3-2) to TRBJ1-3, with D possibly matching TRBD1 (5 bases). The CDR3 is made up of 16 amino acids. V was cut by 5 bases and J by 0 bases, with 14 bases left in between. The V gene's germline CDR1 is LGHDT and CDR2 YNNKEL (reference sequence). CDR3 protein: CASSTIRGVSGNTIYF. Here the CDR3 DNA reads TGTGCCAGCAGCACGATTCGGGGGGTCTCTGGAAACACCATATATTTT.